This T cell receptor beta chain was recovered during a study of shared clonotypes between healthy human individuals (dated by TCRdb to between 2020 and 2021). Notes on the research overall: The cohort included a few men and a couple of women between 18 and 49 years of age. Blood TCR repertoires of several healthy adults were deeply sequenced to estimate repertoire size and the extent of clonotype sharing between individuals. Libraries were prepared and TCR repertoires were sequenced by different laboratories using diverse techniques, in order to increase sequencing depth and limit assay-specific biases. Each donor's leukapheresis produced roughly between roughly 0.9 and 9 billion PBMCs. For each donor, CD4 naive and CD4 memory were each given three plates, CD8 naive was given two plates, and CD8 memory was given one plate. Results and caveats for the whole study, not just this receptor: Sampling was limited to blood, and TCR repertoires in tissue likely differ from TCR repertoires in blood. The genetic and exposure-history diversity represented was limited by the small number of donors. Clonotypes shared by all four sorted-subset donors showed higher generation probabilities than non-shared clonotypes. Rarefaction of sorted-subset datasets indicated incomplete sequencing despite the large sequencing depth. Pairwise subsampling led to the expectation that sequencing depth would affect the degree of clonotype sharing among donors. Larger estimated clonotype richness was generally found for naive subsets than for memory subsets. Across several donors, approximately 5% of naive CD4, around 3.3% of naive CD8, around 2.1% of memory CD4, and approximately 0.4% of memory CD8 clonotypes were shared.

Trimming removed 1 base from V and 3 bases from J, leaving 19 bases between the germline ends. The CDR3 runs 17 residues from the cysteine to the phenylalanine. Kept here is only the CDR3 DNA, which spans 51 bases and is read in frame from base 1. Per the germline V gene, MGHRA is the CDR1 and YSYEKL is the CDR2. On this clone itself: Its antigen has not been determined. Base qualities are missing; no much larger clone stands one base away.

The donors were healthy, HIV-negative adults who had no recently reported acute infections or vaccinations. Every donor was a Caucasian adult residing in Nashville, Tennessee, USA. CD4+ T cells were enriched by magnetic negative selection; naive cells were then positively selected on CD45RA, and the negative fraction formed the memory subset. Blood was collected by leukapheresis, and PBMCs were isolated by Ficoll-Histopaque density gradient centrifugation and then cryopreserved in liquid nitrogen vapor phase. Purity and quantity of every magnetically sorted T cell population were checked by analytical flow cytometry. Genomic DNA was isolated from each sorted fraction and quantified by UV absorbance on a Nanodrop 2000c. TCR CDR3 regions were amplified from genomic DNA by multiplex PCR using the deep immunoSEQ assay. Extracted genomic DNA from each cell subset was spread evenly across all wells of several immunoSEQ 96-well plates, with each plate serving as a replicate. For sorted subsets, around 0.2 ug genomic DNA, equal to 25,000 to 35,000 T cell genomes, was loaded into each replicate PCR. Purified libraries were quantified with a Qubit 3.0 fluorometer, sized on a Bioanalyzer 2100, and re-quantified with the KAPA Library Quantification kit. Every immunoSEQ 96-well plate was sequenced on a separate single-read 150-cycle Illumina NextSeq 550 flow cell. The original pipeline was this. The immunoSEQ output contained only junctional sequences without quality scores, so filtering could not match that applied to full-length reads. Sequences were annotated with PyIR, a Python wrapper for IgBLAST v1.9, using IMGT germline references to assign V/J genes and CDR3. Reads with weak V/J assignments (E-value above 1e-6), missing CDR3, stop codons, out-of-frame junctions, or ambiguous translated residues were removed. V3J clonotypes were defined as sequences sharing the same inferred V gene, J gene, and CDR3 amino acid sequence. Percentage overlap between repertoires was computed as shared unique clonotypes divided by the size of the smaller repertoire. RTK rarefaction, the Chao1 estimator, and Recon v2.1 estimates of unobserved clonotypes were used to assess repertoire richness. OLGA was used to compute generation probabilities for all TCRbeta clonotypes that the gDNA method yielded from a handful of donors. In its TCRdb copy, this immuneACCESS table keeps in-frame sequences only and misses some clones. Where compared with another copy, unresolved V genes explain less than half of these, and the others have no known cause. V and J calls and clone size follow that table, whereas D and trimming were derived from the DNA. The sample table records 2 million to 3 million clones; under 95% of these occur just once. Approximately 0.35% of the sample lies in the top ten.

Specimen: naive CD4+ T cells from PBMCs. Explained via the paper, the cell subset or site label denotes: CD45RA+ positively selected. The TCR sequence derives from a man aged 18 to 35 in good health. Some clones in this sample may be carry-over from other donors' samples. The rearrangement joined TRBV4-1 to TRBJ2-7; the D segment could be TRBD2, given 6 matching bases. Here is the DNA: TGCGCCAGCAGCCAAGGGGGACTCCGCGTAGAGTACTACGAGCAGTACTTC. This translates into CASSQGGLRVEYYEQYF.